A single TCR beta chain is shown here with its context. This sample was included in a study of blood T cell repertoires in COVID-19. Method: immunoSEQ multiplex PCR; TCRdb's copy keeps in-frame clones and lacks some. The sample yields approximately 210,000 clones, roughly 87% seen once. The trim removed 2 bases at V and 2 bases at J, leaving 11 bases unmatched. This CDR3 contains 17 residues. Germline V lookup: CDR1 MDHEN, CDR2 SYDVKM. The sample was PBMCs or T cells enriched from blood (not recorded which). The chain has TRBV28 and TRBJ2-7; 8 nucleotides align to TRBD2. The clonotype originates from a man aged 25 to 45 in a cohort exposed to, infected with or recovered from COVID-19 (not recorded which). CDR3: CASSLGLAGTSPYEQYF. The DNA of the CDR3 is TGTGCCAGCAGTTTAGGGCTAGCGGGTACCTCCCCCTACGAGCAGTACTTC.